One TCR beta chain is described in this entry. What it binds is not known. The source of the sample is a study of T cell responses to AZD1222 COVID-19 vaccine. Sequencing was performed with immunoSEQ multiplex PCR; in TCRdb, only in-frame clones are kept and a portion is missing. The sample contains 95,000 to 150,000 clones, 85% to 95% of which appear only once. CDR1 is LNHDA and CDR2 is SQIVND in the germline V gene (reference sequence). V was pared by 6 bases and J by 2 bases, with 4 bases between. The CDR3 has 12 amino acids. Overall study findings and caveats: Rises in breadth and depth of Spike-specific TCRs came after two AZD1222 doses. The donors showed a predominance of white British ancestry and of females, with possible underestimation of clonal diversity. Only a handful of AZD1222 recipients were seropositive at baseline.

The chain carries TRBV19 and TRBJ2-2; no definite D call. The sequence derives from an adult who received the AZD1222 COVID-19 vaccine. The sample here was peripheral blood, taken 28 days after the second AZD1222 dose. CDR3 residues: CASRHNTGELFF. CDR3 nucleotides: TGTGCCAGTAGACACAACACCGGGGAGCTGTTTTTT.